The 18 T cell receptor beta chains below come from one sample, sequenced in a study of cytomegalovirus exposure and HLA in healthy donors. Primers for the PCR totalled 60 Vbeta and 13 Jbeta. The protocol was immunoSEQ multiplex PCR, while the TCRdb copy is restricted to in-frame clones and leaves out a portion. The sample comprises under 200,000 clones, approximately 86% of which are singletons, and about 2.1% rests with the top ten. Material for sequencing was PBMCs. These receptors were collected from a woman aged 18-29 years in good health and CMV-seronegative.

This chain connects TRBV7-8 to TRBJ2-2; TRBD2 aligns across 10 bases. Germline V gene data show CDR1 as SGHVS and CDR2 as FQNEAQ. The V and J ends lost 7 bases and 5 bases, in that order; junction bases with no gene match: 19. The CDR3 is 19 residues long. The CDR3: CASIPTRFPSGRGTGELFF. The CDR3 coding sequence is TGTGCCAGCATCCCGACCCGATTTCCTAGCGGGAGAGGTACCGGGGAGCTGTTTTTT.

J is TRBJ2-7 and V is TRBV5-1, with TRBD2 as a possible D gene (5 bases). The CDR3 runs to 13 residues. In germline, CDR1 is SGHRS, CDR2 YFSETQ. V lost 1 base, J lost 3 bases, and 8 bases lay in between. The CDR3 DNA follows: TGCGCCAGCAGCTTGTTCGGGGACTACGAGCAGTACTTC. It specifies CASSLFGDYEQYF.

As DNA, the CDR3 is TGTGCCAGCAGCAATAAGGGGGGACTAGGTGACCCTTACGAGCAGTACTTC. The encoded protein is CASSNKGGLGDPYEQYF. The chain is built from TRBV28 and TRBJ2-7; 8 bases map to TRBD2. The trim removed 6 bases at V and 4 bases at J, leaving 17 bases unmatched. This CDR3 comprises 17 residues. Germline V gene data show CDR1 as MDHEN and CDR2 as SYDVKM. Combining the CDR3 with reference TRBV28 and TRBJ2-7 gives the whole variable domain DVKVTQSSRYLVKRTGEKVFLECVQDMDHENMFWYRQDPGLGLRLIYFSYDVKMKEKGDIPEGYSVSREKKERFSLILESASTNQTSMYLCASSNKGGLGDPYEQYFGPGTRLTVT.

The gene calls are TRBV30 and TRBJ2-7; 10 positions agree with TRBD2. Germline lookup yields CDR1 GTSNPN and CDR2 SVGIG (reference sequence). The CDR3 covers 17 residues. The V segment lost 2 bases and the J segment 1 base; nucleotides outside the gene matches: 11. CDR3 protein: CAWSRGATSGVSYEQYF. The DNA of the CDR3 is TGTGCCTGGAGTAGGGGAGCCACTAGCGGGGTATCCTACGAGCAGTACTTC.

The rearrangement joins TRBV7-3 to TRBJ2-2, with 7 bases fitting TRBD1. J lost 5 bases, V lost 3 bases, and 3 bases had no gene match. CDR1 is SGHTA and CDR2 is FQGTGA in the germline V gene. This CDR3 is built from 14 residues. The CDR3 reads CASSLTGYTGELFF. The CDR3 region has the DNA TGTGCCAGCAGCTTGACAGGGTATACCGGGGAGCTGTTTTTT.

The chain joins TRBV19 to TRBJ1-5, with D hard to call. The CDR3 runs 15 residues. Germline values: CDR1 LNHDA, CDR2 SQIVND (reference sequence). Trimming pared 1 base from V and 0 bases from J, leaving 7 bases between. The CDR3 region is CASSIGHFSNQPQHF. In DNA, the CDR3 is TGTGCCAGTAGTATAGGTCATTTTAGCAATCAGCCCCAGCATTTT.

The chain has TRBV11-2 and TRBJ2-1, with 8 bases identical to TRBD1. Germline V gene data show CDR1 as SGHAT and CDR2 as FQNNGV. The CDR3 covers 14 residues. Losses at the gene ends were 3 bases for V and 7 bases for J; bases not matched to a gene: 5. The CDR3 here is CASSLTGVKNEQFF. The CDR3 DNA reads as TGTGCCAGCAGCTTGACAGGGGTGAAGAATGAGCAGTTCTTC. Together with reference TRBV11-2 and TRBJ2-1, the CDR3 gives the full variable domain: EAGVAQSPRYKIIEKRQSVAFWCNPISGHATLYWYQQILGQGPKLLIQFQNNGVVDDSQLPKDRFSAERLKGVDSTLKIQPAKLEDSAVYLCASSLTGVKNEQFFGPGTRLTVL.

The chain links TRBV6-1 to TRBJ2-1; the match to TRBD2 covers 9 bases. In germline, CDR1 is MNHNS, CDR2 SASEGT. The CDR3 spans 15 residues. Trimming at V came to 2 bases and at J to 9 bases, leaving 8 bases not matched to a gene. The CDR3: CASSETLAGLTEQFF. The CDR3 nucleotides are TGTGCCAGCAGTGAAACGCTAGCGGGATTGACTGAGCAGTTCTTC.

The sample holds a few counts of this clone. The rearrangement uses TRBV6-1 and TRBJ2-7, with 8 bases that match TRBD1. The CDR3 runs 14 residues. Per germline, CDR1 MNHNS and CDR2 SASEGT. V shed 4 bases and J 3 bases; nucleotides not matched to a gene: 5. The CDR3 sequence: CASSGPTGGYEQYF. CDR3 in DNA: TGTGCCAGCAGTGGGCCCACAGGGGGCTACGAGCAGTACTTC.

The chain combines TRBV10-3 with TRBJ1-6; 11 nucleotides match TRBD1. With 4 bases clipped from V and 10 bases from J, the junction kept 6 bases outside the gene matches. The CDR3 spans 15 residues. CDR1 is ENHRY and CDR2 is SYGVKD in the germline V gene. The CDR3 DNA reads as TGTGCCATCAGTGTCATGGACAGGGGGCTATCACCCCTCCACTTT. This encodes CAISVMDRGLSPLHF.

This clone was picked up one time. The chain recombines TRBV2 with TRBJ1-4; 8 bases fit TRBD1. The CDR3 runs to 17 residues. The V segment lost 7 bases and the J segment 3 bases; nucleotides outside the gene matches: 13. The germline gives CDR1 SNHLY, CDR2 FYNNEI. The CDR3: CASTHRGRVWANEKLFF. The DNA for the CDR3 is TGTGCCAGCACCCACAGGGGGAGGGTGTGGGCTAATGAAAAACTGTTTTTT. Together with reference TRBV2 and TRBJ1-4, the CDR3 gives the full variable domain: EPEVTQTPSHQVTQMGQEVILRCVPISNHLYFYWYRQILGQKVEFLVSFYNNEISEKSEIFDDQFSVERPDGSNFTLKIRSTKLEDSAMYFCASTHRGRVWANEKLFFGSGTQLSVL.

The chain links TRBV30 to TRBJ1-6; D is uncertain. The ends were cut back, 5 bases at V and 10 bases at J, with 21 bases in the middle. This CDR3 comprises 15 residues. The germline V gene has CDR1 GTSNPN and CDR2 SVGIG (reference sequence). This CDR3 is CAWSARVVRSSPLHF. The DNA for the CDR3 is TGTGCCTGGTCAGCTAGAGTGGTAAGATCATCACCCCTCCACTTT.

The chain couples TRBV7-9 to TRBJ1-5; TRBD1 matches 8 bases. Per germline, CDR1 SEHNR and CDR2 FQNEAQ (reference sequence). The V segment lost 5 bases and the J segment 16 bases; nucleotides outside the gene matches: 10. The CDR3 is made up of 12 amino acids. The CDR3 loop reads CASSRTDRDFHF. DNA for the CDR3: TGTGCCAGCAGCCGGACGGACAGGGACTTCCATTTT.

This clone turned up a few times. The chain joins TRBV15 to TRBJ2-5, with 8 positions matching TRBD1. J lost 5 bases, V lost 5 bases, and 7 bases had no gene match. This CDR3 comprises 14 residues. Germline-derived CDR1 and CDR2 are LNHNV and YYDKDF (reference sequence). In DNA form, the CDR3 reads TGTGCCACCAGCCCCCGGGACAGGTGGGAGACCCAGTACTTC. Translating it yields CATSPRDRWETQYF.

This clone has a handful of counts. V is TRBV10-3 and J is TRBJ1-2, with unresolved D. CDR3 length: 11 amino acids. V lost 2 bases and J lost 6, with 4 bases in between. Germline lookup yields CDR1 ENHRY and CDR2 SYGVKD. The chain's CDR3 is CAISETDGYTF. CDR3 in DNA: TGTGCCATCAGTGAGACAGATGGCTACACCTTC.

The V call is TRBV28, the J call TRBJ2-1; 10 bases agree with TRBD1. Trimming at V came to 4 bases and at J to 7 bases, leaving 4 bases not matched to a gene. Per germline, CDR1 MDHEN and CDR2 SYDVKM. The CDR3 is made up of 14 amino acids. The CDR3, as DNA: TGTGCCAGCAGTTCGACAGGGGGCAGAAATGAGCAGTTCTTC. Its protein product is CASSSTGGRNEQFF.

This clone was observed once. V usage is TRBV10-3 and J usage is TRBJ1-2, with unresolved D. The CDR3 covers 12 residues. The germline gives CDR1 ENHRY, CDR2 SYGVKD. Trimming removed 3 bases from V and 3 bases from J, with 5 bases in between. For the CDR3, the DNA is TGTGCCATCAGTGACGGAGACTATGGCTACACCTTC. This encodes CAISDGDYGYTF.

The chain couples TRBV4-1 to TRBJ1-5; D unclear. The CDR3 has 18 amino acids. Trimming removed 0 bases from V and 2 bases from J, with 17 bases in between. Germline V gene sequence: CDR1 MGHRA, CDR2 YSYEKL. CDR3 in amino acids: CASSQDSLLTEGNQPQHF. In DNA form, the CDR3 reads TGCGCCAGCAGCCAAGATTCGCTCCTAACCGAGGGCAATCAGCCCCAGCATTTT.